The entry below gives a single T cell receptor (beta chain) sequence along with its context. The antigen is unknown. V lost 4 bases to trimming and J lost 5 bases, with 11 bases between them. The germline V gene has CDR1 DFQATT and CDR2 SNEGSKA (reference sequence). The CDR3 spans 13 residues. All of the donors were Caucasians in good health. TCRdb used MiXCR to reprocess the 5' RACE reads, holding one entry per CDR3 protein. The table has roughly 240,000 distinct CDR3 sequences, about 7% seen once. This sample stems from a study of identical twins. Study-level results: Weaker excess twin sharing was seen among beta out-of-frame sequences. Diverse VJ usage suggested most zero-insertion clonotypes were not invariant T cells. Abundant beta clonotypes from cord blood bore fewer insertions; memory repertoires lacked this pattern.

This same sample was also part of a study on yellow fever vaccine responses in identical twins.

This TCR came from a woman in her late teens or twenties in good health. Sequencing was carried out using memory (CD45RO+) T cells sorted from blood. The chain is built from TRBV20-1 and TRBJ1-4; weak D call: TRBD1 (5 bases). CDR3 sequence reads: CSAKGGANEKLFF. CDR3 DNA sequence: TGCAGTGCTAAAGGCGGGGCAAATGAAAAACTGTTTTTT.